This paragraph covers one T cell receptor (beta chain) sequence. This record belongs to a study of blood T cell repertoires in COVID-19. Per the original data handling: It was from reference gene primer amplification that nucleated cell counts were estimated. This table comes from immunoSEQ multiplex PCR, and its TCRdb copy is limited to in-frame clones, with some not included. V, J and clone size were drawn from that table, and D and trimming were deduced from the DNA. The profile covers about 36,000 clones, with roughly 80% appearing a single time and 13% to 15% taken by the ten largest. Sequencing was done on a sample of peripheral blood. This clonotype was sampled from a human donor in a cohort sampled during active COVID-19.

In DNA form, the CDR3 reads TGTGCCAGCAGTTTCCTCAGGGGCTACGAGCAGTACTTC. The encoded protein is CASSFLRGYEQYF. The chain combines TRBV6-2 or TRBV6-3 with TRBJ2-7, with D possibly TRBD1 on 6 matching bases. Trimming took 4 bases from V and 3 from J, leaving 10 bases between them. The germline V gene encodes CDR1 MNHEY and CDR2 SVGEGT. The CDR3 contains 13 residues.